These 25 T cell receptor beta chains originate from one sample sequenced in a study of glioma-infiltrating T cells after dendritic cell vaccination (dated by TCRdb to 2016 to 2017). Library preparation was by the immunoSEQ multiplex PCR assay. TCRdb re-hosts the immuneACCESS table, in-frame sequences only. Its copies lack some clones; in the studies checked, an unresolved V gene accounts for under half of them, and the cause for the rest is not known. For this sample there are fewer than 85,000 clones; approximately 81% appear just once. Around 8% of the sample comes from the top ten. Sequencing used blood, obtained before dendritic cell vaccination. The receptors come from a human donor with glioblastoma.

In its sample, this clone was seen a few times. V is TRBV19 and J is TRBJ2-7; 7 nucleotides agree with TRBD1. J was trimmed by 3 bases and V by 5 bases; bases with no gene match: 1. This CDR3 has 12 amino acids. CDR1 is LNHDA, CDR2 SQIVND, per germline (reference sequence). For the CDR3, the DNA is TGTGCCAGTAGTCGACAGGGCTACGAGCAGTACTTC. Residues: CASSRQGYEQYF.

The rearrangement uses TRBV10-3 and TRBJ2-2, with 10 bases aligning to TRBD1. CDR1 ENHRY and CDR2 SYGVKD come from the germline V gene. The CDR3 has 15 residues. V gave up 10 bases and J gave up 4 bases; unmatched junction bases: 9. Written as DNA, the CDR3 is TGTGCCACCCGAACCGGGACAGGGGCCACCGGGGAGCTGTTTTTT. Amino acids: CATRTGTGATGELFF.

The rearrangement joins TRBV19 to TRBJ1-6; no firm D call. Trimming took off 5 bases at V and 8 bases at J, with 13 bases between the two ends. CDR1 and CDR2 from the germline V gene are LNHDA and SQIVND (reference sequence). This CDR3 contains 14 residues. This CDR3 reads CASSSRQTYSPLHF. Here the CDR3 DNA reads TGTGCCAGTAGTTCGAGACAAACCTATTCACCCCTCCACTTT.

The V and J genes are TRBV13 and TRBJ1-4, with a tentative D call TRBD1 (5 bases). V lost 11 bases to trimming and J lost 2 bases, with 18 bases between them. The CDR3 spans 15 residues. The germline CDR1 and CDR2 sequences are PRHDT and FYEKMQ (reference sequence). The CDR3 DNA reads TGTGCCTCGTCCAGTGGGGCAGTTACTAATGAAAAACTGTTTTTT. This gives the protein CASSSGAVTNEKLFF.

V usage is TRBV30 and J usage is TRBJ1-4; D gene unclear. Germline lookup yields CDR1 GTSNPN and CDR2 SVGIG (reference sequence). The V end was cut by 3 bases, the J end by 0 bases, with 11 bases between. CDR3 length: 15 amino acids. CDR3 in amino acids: CAWSARRATNEKLFF. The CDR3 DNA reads TGTGCCTGGAGCGCCAGGCGAGCAACTAATGAAAAACTGTTTTTT.

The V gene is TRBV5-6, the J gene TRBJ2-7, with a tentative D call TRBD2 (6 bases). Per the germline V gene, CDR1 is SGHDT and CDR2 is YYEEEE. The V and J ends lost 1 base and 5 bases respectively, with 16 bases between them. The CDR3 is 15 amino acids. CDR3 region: CASSLMGTGIDEQYF. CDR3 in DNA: TGTGCCAGCAGCTTGATGGGGACTGGTATAGACGAGCAGTACTTC.

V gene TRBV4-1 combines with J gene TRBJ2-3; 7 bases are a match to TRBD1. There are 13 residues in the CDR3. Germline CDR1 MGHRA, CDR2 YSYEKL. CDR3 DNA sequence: TGCGCGACGCAGGGGGTTTTGACAGATACGCAGTATTTT. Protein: CATQGVLTDTQYF.

CDR3 sequence: CASSQARSRYGYTF. CDR3 nucleotides: TGCGCCAGCAGCCAAGCCCGGTCTAGGTATGGCTACACCTTC. The V and J genes are TRBV4-1 and TRBJ1-2; D is unclear. Germline CDR1 MGHRA, CDR2 YSYEKL. The CDR3 extends over 14 amino acids. Deletions cut 1 base from V and 5 bases from J, with 11 bases between.

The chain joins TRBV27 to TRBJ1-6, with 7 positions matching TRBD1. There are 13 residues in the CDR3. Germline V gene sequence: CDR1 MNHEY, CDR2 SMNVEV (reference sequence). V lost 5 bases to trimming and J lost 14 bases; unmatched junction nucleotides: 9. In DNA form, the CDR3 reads TGTGCCAGCAGTAATGAGGGGGCGGAAACCCTCCACTTT. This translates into CASSNEGAETLHF.

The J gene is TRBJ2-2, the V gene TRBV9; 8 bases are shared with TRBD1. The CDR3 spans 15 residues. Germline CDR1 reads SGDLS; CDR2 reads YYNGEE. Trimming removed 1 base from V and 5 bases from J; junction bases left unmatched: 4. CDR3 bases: TGTGCCAGCAGCGTAATGGACAGGGTGACCGGGGAGCTGTTTTTT. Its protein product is CASSVMDRVTGELFF. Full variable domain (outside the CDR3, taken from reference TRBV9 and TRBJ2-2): DSGVTQTPKHLITATGQRVTLRCSPRSGDLSVYWYQQSLDQGLQFLIQYYNGEERAKGNILERFSAQQFPDLHSELNLSSLELGDSALYFCASSVMDRVTGELFFGEGSRLTVL.

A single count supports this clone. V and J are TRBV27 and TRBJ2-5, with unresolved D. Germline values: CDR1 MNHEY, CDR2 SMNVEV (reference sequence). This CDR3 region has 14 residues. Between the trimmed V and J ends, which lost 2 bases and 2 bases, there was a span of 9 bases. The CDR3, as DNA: TGTGCCAGCAGTTTAACCGTAGATCAAGAGACCCAGTACTTC. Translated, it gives CASSLTVDQETQYF.

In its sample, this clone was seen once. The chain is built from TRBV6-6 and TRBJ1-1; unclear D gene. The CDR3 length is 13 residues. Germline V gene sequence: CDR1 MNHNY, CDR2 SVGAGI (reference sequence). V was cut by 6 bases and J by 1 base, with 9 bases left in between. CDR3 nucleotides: TGTGCCAGCAGCTTCAGTGGGAACACTGAAGCTTTCTTT. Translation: CASSFSGNTEAFF.

The DNA for the CDR3 is TGTGCCAGCAGCTTAGCAACGGGGGGCACCAATCAGCCCCAGCATTTT. It translates to CASSLATGGTNQPQHF. The chain recombines TRBV7-9 with TRBJ1-5; D is possibly TRBD1 (6 bases). This CDR3 region has 16 residues. From germline, CDR1 is SEHNR and CDR2 FQNEAQ (reference sequence). V was shortened by 0 bases and J by 3 bases, with 12 bases between the two germline ends.

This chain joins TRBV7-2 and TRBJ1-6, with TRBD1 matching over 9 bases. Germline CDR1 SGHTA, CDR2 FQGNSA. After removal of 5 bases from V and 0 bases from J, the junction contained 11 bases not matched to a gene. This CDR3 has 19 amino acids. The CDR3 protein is CASSPRDRVVSSYNSPLHF. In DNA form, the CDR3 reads TGTGCCAGCAGCCCCCGGGACAGGGTTGTCAGCTCCTATAATTCACCCCTCCACTTT. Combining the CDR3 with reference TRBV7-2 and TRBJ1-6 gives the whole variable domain GAGVSQSPSNKVTEKGKDVELRCDPISGHTALYWYRQSLGQGLEFLIYFQGNSAPDKSGLPSDRFSAERTGGSVSTLTIQRTQQEDSAVYLCASSPRDRVVSSYNSPLHFGNGTRLTVT.

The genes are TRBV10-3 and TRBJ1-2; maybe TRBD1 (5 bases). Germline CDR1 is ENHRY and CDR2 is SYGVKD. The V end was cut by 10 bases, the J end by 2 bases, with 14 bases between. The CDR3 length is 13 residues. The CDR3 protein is CATTPGGNYGYTF. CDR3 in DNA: TGTGCCACAACCCCTGGGGGGAACTATGGCTACACCTTC.

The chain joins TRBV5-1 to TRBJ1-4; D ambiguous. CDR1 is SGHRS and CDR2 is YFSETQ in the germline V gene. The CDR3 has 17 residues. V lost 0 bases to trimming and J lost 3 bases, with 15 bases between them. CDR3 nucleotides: TGCGCCAGCAGCTTGGATCCGTGGAGTGTGTCTAATGAAAAACTGTTTTTT. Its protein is CASSLDPWSVSNEKLFF.

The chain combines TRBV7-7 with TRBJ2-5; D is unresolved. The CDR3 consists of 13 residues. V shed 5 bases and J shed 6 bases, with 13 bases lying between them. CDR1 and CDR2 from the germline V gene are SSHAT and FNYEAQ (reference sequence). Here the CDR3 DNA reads TGTGCCAGCAGCCGAGATCCCACTCAGACCCAGTACTTC. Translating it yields CASSRDPTQTQYF.

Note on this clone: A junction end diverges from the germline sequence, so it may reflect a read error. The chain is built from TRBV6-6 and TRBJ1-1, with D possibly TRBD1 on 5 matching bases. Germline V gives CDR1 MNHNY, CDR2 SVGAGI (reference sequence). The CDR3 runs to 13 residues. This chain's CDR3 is CASSYSSLDSEVF. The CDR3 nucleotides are TGTGCCAGCAGTTACTCGAGCCTAGACAGCGAAGTCTTT.

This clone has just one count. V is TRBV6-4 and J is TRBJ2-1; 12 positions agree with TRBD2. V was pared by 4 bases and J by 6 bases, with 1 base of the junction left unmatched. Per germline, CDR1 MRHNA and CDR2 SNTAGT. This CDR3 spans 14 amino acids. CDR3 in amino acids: CASSVLAGGNEQFF. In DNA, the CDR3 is TGTGCCAGCAGTGTACTAGCGGGGGGCAATGAGCAGTTCTTC.

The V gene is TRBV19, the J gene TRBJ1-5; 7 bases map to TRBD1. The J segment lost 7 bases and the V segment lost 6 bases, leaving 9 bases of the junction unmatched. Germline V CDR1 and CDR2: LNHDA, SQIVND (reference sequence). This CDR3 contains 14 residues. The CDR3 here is CASRTGPFTQPQHF. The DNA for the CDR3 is TGTGCCAGTAGGACAGGGCCGTTTACCCAGCCCCAGCATTTT.

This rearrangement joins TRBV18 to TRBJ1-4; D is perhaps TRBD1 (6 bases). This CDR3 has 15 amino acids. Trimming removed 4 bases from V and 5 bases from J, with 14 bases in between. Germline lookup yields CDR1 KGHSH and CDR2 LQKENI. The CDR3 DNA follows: TGTGCCAGCTCACTTACCCGGGACACCAATGAAAAACTGTTTTTT. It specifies CASSLTRDTNEKLFF.

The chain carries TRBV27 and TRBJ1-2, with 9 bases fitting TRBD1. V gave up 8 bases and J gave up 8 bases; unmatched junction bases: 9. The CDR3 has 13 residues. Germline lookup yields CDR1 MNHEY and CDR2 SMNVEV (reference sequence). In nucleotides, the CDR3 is TGTGCCAGCCACCCAACAGGGGGCTGGGGCTACACCTTC. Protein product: CASHPTGGWGYTF.

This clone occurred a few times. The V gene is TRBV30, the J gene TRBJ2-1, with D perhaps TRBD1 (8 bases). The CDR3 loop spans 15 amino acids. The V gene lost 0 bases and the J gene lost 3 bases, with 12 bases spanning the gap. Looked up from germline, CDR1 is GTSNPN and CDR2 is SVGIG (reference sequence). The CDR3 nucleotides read TGTGCCTGGAGTGTACAGGGGGGGGACTACAATGAGCAGTTCTTC. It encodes CAWSVQGGDYNEQFF.

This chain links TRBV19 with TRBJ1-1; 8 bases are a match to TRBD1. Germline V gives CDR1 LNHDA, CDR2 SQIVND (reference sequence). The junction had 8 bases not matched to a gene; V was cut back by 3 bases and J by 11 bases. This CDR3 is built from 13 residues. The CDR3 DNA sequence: TGTGCCAGTAGTATGTCAGGGGGCGATGAGGCTTTCTTT. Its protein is CASSMSGGDEAFF.

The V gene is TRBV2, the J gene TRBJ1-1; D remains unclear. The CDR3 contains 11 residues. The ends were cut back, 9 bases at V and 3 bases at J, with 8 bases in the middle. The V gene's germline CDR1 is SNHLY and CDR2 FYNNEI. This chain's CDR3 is CASSLDTEAFF. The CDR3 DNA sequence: TGTGCCAGTAGCCTGGACACTGAAGCTTTCTTT.